This T cell receptor (beta chain) emerged from a study of blood T cell repertoires in COVID-19. Looking at the study overall: COVID-19 samples, acute and convalescent, were from the United States, Italy and Spain. Sample material is recorded as cDNA or gDNA derived from T cells, B-cell-depleted T cells, or PBMCs.

Germline CDR1 reads SGDLS; CDR2 reads YYNGEE. The CDR3 is 14 amino acids. Trimming took 3 bases from V and 9 from J; bases not matched to a gene: 8. Original processing notes: Amplification from reference gene primers served as the basis for estimated nucleated cell counts. Measured with immunoSEQ multiplex PCR; TCRdb has only the in-frame clones, and not every one. That table is the source of V, J and clone size, and D and trimming were worked out from the DNA. The sample shows about 110,000 clones, 85% to 90% of them seen only once. V gene TRBV9 combines with J gene TRBJ1-5; 8 nucleotides align to TRBD1. The sequenced sample was peripheral blood. The clonotype was recovered from a human donor in a cohort sampled during active COVID-19. CDR3 DNA sequence: TGTGCCAGCAGCGATGGACAGGGAGGTCCGCCCCAGCATTTT. Its protein is CASSDGQGGPPQHF.